This passage covers 14 T cell receptor beta chains from one sample sequenced in a study of T cell changes during pregnancy in multiple sclerosis. The protocol was immunoSEQ multiplex PCR, while the TCRdb copy is restricted to in-frame clones and leaves out a portion. The repertoire consists of under 60,000 clones, with 92% occurring once and the leading ten covering approximately 0.41%. The input for sequencing was CD4+ T cells from peripheral blood mononuclear cells, taken in the second trimester of pregnancy. The source is a female donor in good health, enrolled as a control in a pregnancy study.

The J gene is TRBJ2-3, the V gene TRBV7-2; D uncertain. Germline CDR1 is SGHTA and CDR2 is FQGNSA. V was cut by 2 bases and J by 5 bases, with 8 bases left in between. The CDR3 has 13 residues. The CDR3, as DNA: TGTGCCAGCAGCTTAAGAGGTGGAGATACGCAGTATTTT. This encodes CASSLRGGDTQYF. Drawing the rest from reference TRBV7-2 and TRBJ2-3, the complete variable domain is GAGVSQSPSNKVTEKGKDVELRCDPISGHTALYWYRQSLGQGLEFLIYFQGNSAPDKSGLPSDRFSAERTGGSVSTLTIQRTQQEDSAVYLCASSLRGGDTQYFGPGTRLTVL.

This chain connects TRBV27 to TRBJ2-7; a weak D match, TRBD2 (5 bases). CDR1 is MNHEY, CDR2 SMNVEV, per germline (reference sequence). CDR3 size: 14 residues. V was trimmed by 5 bases and J by 0 bases, leaving 11 bases between them. In nucleotides, the CDR3 is TGTGCCAGCAGTAAATCCGGGAACTCCTACGAGCAGTACTTC. This sequence encodes CASSKSGNSYEQYF.

The V gene is TRBV29-1, the J gene TRBJ1-1; a weak D match, TRBD1 (5 bases). This CDR3 is 13 amino acids long. V lost 7 bases to trimming and J lost 2 bases, with 14 bases between them. Per the germline V gene, CDR1 is SQVTM and CDR2 is ANQGSEA. As DNA, the CDR3 is TGCAGCGCCGTGACAGCGGGAAACACTGAAGCTTTCTTT. Protein: CSAVTAGNTEAFF.

The V call is TRBV18, the J call TRBJ2-7; perhaps TRBD1 as D (6 bases). Germline CDR1 is KGHSH and CDR2 is LQKENI. V lost 10 bases to trimming and J lost 3 bases, with 13 bases between them. The CDR3 consists of 12 residues. In DNA form, the CDR3 reads TGTGCCACTTCAGACAGGAACTACGAGCAGTACTTC. Protein: CATSDRNYEQYF.

V and J are TRBV11-1 and TRBJ2-3; 8 bases align to TRBD2. This CDR3 has 17 residues. CDR1 SGHAT and CDR2 FQDESV come from the germline V gene (reference sequence). The V segment lost 5 bases and the J segment 2 bases; nucleotides outside the gene matches: 12. The CDR3 protein is CASSPGRSGGHTDTQYF. In DNA form, the CDR3 reads TGTGCCAGCAGCCCAGGCAGAAGCGGGGGCCACACAGATACGCAGTATTTT.

This sequence joins TRBV4-3 and TRBJ2-3; 11 bases map to TRBD2. Unmatched junction bases numbered 7, after V lost 0 bases and J lost 2 bases. CDR3 length: 18 residues. Per germline, CDR1 LGHNA and CDR2 YSLEER. CDR3 in DNA: TGCGCCAGCAGCCAAGATAGGGGGACTAGCGGATTCACAGATACGCAGTATTTT. Amino acids: CASSQDRGTSGFTDTQYF.

The chain joins TRBV5-5 to TRBJ2-7; D unresolved. Germline CDR1 and CDR2: SGHKS and YYEKEE (reference sequence). This CDR3 is 16 amino acids long. Deletions cut 3 bases from V and 0 bases from J, with 16 bases between. In nucleotides, the CDR3 is TGTGCCAGCAGCTGGCAAAATACCGGGTACTCCTACGAGCAGTACTTC. It translates to CASSWQNTGYSYEQYF.

This clone is a singleton in its sample. This sequence joins TRBV7-3 and TRBJ2-3; 8 nucleotides line up with TRBD2. J was trimmed by 1 base and V by 2 bases; bases with no gene match: 8. The CDR3 extends over 17 amino acids. Germline V gene lookup returns CDR1 SGHTA and CDR2 FQGTGA. The CDR3 reads CASSLVPNSGGTDTQYF. The CDR3 DNA reads as TGTGCCAGCAGCTTAGTACCAAATAGCGGGGGCACAGATACGCAGTATTTT.

The rearrangement links TRBV19 to TRBJ1-5, with TRBD1 identical over 7 bases. In germline, CDR1 is LNHDA, CDR2 SQIVND (reference sequence). Trimming removed 9 bases from V and 1 base from J; junction bases left unmatched: 9. The CDR3 is 15 amino acids. CDR3 in DNA: TGTGCCAGCCTAGGACAGGCGGGAAGCAATCAGCCCCAGCATTTT. Amino acid sequence: CASLGQAGSNQPQHF. Full variable domain (missing parts from reference TRBV19 and TRBJ1-5): DGGITQSPKYLFRKEGQNVTLSCEQNLNHDAMYWYRQDPGQGLRLIYYSQIVNDFQKGDIAEGYSVSREKKESFPLTVTSAQKNPTAFYLCASLGQAGSNQPQHFGDGTRLSIL.

The chain joins TRBV7-2 to TRBJ1-6; the match to TRBD1 covers 7 bases. Germline loops: CDR1 SGHTA, CDR2 FQGNSA. V trimming: 6 bases; J trimming: 1 base; junction bases outside the gene matches: 15. This CDR3 has 19 residues. Here the CDR3 DNA reads TGTGCCAGCAGGATCACAGGGGCCACCTCAGGATCCTATAATTCACCCCTCCACTTT. Its translation is CASRITGATSGSYNSPLHF.

The chain uses TRBV7-8 and TRBJ1-2; unclear D gene. The CDR3 contains 12 residues. Germline CDR1 is SGHVS and CDR2 is FQNEAQ. Trimming took off 6 bases at V and 7 bases at J, with 12 bases between the two ends. CDR3: CASSLWEGGYTF. The CDR3 region has the DNA TGTGCCAGCAGTCTTTGGGAGGGTGGCTACACCTTC.

CDR3 coding DNA: TGTGCCAGCAGCTTAGCGCCCGCCCTGACAGGGGGTAATTCACCCCTCCACTTT. Its translation is CASSLAPALTGGNSPLHF. V is TRBV7-9 and J is TRBJ1-6; 9 nucleotides match TRBD1. The CDR3 runs 18 residues. Unmatched junction bases numbered 9, after V lost 0 bases and J lost 6 bases. Germline V gene sequence: CDR1 SEHNR, CDR2 FQNEAQ (reference sequence).

J is TRBJ2-7 and V is TRBV25-1; 8 nucleotides line up with TRBD2. The J segment lost 6 bases and the V segment lost 7 bases, leaving 11 bases of the junction unmatched. The CDR3 contains 14 residues. Germline lookup yields CDR1 MGHDK and CDR2 SYGVNS. DNA for the CDR3: TGTGCCAGCACGGCGAGCGGGGGAGGGGGCGAGCAGTACTTC. Translated: CASTASGGGGEQYF.

This rearrangement joins TRBV7-3 to TRBJ1-1; D unresolved. The CDR3 has 15 amino acids. V was cut by 4 bases and J by 3 bases, with 15 bases left in between. CDR1 SGHTA and CDR2 FQGTGA come from the germline V gene. This CDR3 is CASSSDGESYTEAFF. DNA of the CDR3: TGTGCCAGCAGCTCCGACGGGGAATCGTACACTGAAGCTTTCTTT.